The T cell receptor beta chain described here comes from a study of blood T cell repertoires in COVID-19. The data were produced by immunoSEQ multiplex PCR, yet TCRdb's version contains in-frame clones alone and is incomplete. The data hold 150,000 to 200,000 clones, with about four fifths observed a single time. Recruits, aged roughly 18 to 95 years, lived in 20 to 30 US areas. Assignment of participants to cohorts was predicated upon participant-reported clinical history. The germline gives CDR1 SGHTA, CDR2 FQGNSA. This CDR3 spans 14 amino acids. J gave up 5 bases and V 7 bases, and 8 bases lay outside the gene matches.

Sequenced sample: PBMCs or T cells enriched from blood (not recorded which). This chain links TRBV7-2 with TRBJ1-1; TRBD1 aligns across 9 bases. The receptor was isolated from a man aged 50-59 years who had recovered from COVID-19. CDR3 DNA: TGTGCCAGCACCACGGACAGGGGTGGTACTGAAGCTTTCTTT. It specifies CASTTDRGGTEAFF.